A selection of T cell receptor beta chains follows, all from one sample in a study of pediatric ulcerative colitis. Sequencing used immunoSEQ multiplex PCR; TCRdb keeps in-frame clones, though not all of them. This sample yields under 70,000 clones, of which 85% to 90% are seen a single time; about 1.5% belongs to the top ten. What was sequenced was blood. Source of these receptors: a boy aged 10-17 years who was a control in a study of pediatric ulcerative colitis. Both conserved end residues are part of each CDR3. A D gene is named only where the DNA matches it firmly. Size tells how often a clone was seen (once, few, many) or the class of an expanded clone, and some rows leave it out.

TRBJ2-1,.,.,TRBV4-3,CASSQRLEDEQFF,TGCGCCAGCAGCCAGAGACTAGAGGATGAGCAGTTCTTC
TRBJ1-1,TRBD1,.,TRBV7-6,CASSQLIGTGGTEAFF,TGTGCCAGCAGCCAACTGATCGGGACAGGGGGCACTGAAGCTTTCTTT
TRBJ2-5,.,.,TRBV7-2,CASSLDRETQYF,TGTGCCAGCAGCTTAGACAGAGAGACCCAGTACTTC
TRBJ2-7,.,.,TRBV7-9,CASSLSLLTYEQYF,TGTGCCAGCAGCTTATCTTTACTCACCTACGAGCAGTACTTC
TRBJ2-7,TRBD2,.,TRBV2,CASSGGPTSGRWYEQYF,TGTGCCAGCAGTGGGGGGCCGACTAGCGGGAGATGGTACGAGCAGTACTTC
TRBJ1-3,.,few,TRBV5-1,CASSLLAGNTIYF,TGCGCCAGCAGCTTGCTGGCCGGAAACACCATATATTTT
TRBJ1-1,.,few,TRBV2,CASRENTEAFF,TGTGCCAGCAGGGAGAACACTGAAGCTTTCTTT
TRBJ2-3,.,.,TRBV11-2,CASSQGREGLTQYF,TGTGCCAGCAGCCAAGGACGAGAAGGGCTTACGCAGTATTTT
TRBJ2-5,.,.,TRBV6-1,CASKVRQETQYF,TGTGCCAGCAAGGTCCGGCAAGAGACCCAGTACTTC
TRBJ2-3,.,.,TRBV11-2,CASSTGGHTDTQYF,TGTGCCAGCAGTACGGGGGGCCATACAGATACGCAGTATTTT
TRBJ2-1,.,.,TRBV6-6,CASSYGSAEFF,TGTGCCAGCAGTTACGGGTCGGCGGAGTTCTTC
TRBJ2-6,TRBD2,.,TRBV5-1,CASSPVAGENGANVLTF,TGCGCCAGCAGCCCCGTAGCGGGAGAGAATGGGGCCAACGTCCTGACTTTC
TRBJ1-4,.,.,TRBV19,CASSISLYDNEKLFF,TGTGCCAGTAGTATAAGTCTCTACGATAATGAAAAACTGTTTTTT